Listed here is a single T cell receptor beta chain. Its antigen is still unknown. This CDR3 is built from 16 residues. The V gene lost 1 base and the J gene lost 9 bases, with 16 bases spanning the gap. Germline loops: CDR1 LNHNV, CDR2 YYDKDF (reference sequence). Primers: 60 Vbeta forward and 13 Jbeta reverse. The assay was immunoSEQ multiplex PCR, and TCRdb's table has in-frame clones only and misses some. Of about 140,000 clones in the sample, around four fifths are singletons; the top ten hold roughly 1.3%. The data were obtained in a study of cytomegalovirus exposure and HLA in healthy donors. Study observations and caveats: An assumption of roughly uniform sequencing depth across donors underlay the presence/absence analyses. It is likely that the observed cluster of highly shared sequence variants was a sequencing artifact.

The receptor comes from a male donor in good health and CMV-seropositive. The sample comprised PBMCs. This rearrangement joins TRBV15 to TRBJ1-6; the D gene is possibly TRBD1 (5 bases). CDR3 DNA: TGTGCCACCAGCAGAGTCGGAGGGGTTCTCGGTTCACCCCTCCACTTT. Protein: CATSRVGGVLGSPLHF.